This T cell receptor (beta chain) stems from a study of T cell repertoires in cytomegalovirus infection. In TCRdb, the reads were re-called with MiXCR into one record per CDR3 protein. The sample yields 740,000 or so distinct CDR3 sequences, less than 40% seen once. Germline CDR1 SGHVS, CDR2 FNYEAQ. The CDR3 covers 14 residues. V shed 8 bases, J shed 7 bases, and the junction held 8 bases outside the gene matches. This receptor was obtained from a human donor in good health (CMV status not recorded). Some clones in this sample may be carry-over from other donors' samples. Sequences were obtained from PBMCs. V and J are TRBV7-6 and TRBJ1-4; 9 bases are a match to TRBD1. CDR3 bases: TGTGCCAGCTGCGCGGGACAGGGATGTGAAAAACTGTTTTTT. This encodes CASCAGQGCEKLFF.